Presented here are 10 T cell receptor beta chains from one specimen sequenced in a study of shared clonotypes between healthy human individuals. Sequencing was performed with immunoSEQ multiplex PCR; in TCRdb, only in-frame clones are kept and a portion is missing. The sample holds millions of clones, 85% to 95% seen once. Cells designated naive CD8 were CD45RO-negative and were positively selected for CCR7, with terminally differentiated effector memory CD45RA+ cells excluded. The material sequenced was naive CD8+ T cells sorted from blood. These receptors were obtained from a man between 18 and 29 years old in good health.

The CDR3 bases are TGTGCCAGCAGCGCGCCGACTAGCGGGAACACCGGGGAGCTGTTTTTT. It yields the protein CASSAPTSGNTGELFF. The gene calls are TRBV9 and TRBJ2-2, with 9 bases aligning to TRBD2. CDR1 is SGDLS, CDR2 YYNGEE, per germline. V gave up 3 bases and J gave up 1 base; unmatched junction bases: 4. This CDR3 has 16 amino acids.

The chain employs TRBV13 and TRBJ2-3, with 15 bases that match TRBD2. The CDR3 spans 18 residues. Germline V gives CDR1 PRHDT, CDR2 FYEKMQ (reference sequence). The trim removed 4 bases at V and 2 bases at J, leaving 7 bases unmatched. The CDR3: CASSSGLAGGTTTDTQYF. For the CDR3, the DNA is TGTGCCAGCAGCTCCGGACTAGCGGGAGGGACGACCACAGATACGCAGTATTTT. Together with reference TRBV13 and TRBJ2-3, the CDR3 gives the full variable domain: AAGVIQSPRHLIKEKRETATLKCYPIPRHDTVYWYQQGPGQDPQFLISFYEKMQSDKGSIPDRFSAQQFSDYHSELNMSSLELGDSALYFCASSSGLAGGTTTDTQYFGPGTRLTVL.

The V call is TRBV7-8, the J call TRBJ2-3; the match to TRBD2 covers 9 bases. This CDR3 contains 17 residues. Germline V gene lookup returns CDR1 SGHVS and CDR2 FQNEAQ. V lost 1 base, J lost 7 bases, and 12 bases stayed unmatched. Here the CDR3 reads CASSLEFAGGTLNTQYF. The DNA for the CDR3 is TGTGCCAGCAGCTTAGAATTTGCGGGAGGGACCTTGAATACGCAGTATTTT.

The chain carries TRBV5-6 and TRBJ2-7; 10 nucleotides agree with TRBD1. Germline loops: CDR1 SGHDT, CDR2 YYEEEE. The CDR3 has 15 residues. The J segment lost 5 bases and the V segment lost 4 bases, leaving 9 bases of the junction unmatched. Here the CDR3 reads CASSAMGQGKDEQYF. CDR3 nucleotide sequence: TGTGCCAGCAGCGCCATGGGACAGGGGAAGGACGAGCAGTACTTC.

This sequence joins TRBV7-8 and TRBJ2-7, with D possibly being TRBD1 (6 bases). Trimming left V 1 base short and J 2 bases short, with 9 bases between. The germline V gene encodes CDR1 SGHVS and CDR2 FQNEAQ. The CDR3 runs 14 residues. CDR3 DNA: TGTGCCAGCAGCTTAGGGACAGTGGCCTACGAGCAGTACTTC. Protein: CASSLGTVAYEQYF.

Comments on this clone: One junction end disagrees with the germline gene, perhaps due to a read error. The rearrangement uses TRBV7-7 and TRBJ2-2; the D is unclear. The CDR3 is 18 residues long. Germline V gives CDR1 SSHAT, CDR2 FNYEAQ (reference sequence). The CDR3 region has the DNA TGTGCTAGCAGCTTAGTTATTCCCAGCAGGAGGAACACCGGGGAGCTGTTTTTT. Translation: CASSLVIPSRRNTGELFF.

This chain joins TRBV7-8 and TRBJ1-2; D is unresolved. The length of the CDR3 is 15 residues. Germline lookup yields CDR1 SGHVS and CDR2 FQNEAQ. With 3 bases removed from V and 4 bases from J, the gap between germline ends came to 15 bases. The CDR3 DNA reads TGTGCCAGCAGCTTGGGCGGAGGGAGTATCTATGGCTACACCTTC. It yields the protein CASSLGGGSIYGYTF.

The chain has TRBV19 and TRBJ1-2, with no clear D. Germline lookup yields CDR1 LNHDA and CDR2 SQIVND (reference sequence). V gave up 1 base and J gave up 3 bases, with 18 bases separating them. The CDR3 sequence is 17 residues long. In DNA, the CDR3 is TGTGCCAGTAGTATAGGGGAAGAGGAAGTCAAGGACTATGGCTACACCTTC. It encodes CASSIGEEEVKDYGYTF.

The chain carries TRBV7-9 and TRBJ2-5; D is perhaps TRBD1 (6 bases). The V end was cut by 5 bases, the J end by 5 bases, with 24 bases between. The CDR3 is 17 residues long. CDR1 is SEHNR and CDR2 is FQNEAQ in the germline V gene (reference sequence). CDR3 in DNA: TGTGCCAGCAGCCCCCCGGGGCAGGAAGGGGGTAGGGAGACCCAGTACTTC. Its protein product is CASSPPGQEGGRETQYF.

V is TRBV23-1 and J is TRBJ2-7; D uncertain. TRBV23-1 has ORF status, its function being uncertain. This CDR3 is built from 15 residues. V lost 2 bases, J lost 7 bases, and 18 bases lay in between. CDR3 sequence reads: CASSQPGLWAQEQYF. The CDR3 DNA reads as TGCGCCAGCAGTCAACCGGGCCTGTGGGCTCAGGAGCAGTACTTC.